Each of the 22 T cell receptor beta chains below was sequenced from the same sample in a study of shared clonotypes between healthy human individuals. Assay used: immunoSEQ multiplex PCR; TCRdb lists only in-frame clones, some missing. The sample lists over 2 million clones, 85% to 95% occurring once. What was sequenced was naive CD4+ T cells from PBMCs. The sample's subset: CD45RA+ positively selected. The receptors here all came from a man between 18 and 29 years old in good health. Some clones in this sample may be carry-over from other donors' samples.

Remarks on this clone: Other DNA sequences in this sample translate to the same CDR3. The chain's CDR3 is CASSVGGGRGSYNEQFF. The CDR3 DNA reads as TGTGCCAGCAGCGTAGGTGGTGGGAGGGGCTCCTACAATGAGCAGTTCTTC. The rearrangement links TRBV9 to TRBJ2-1, with 7 bases matching TRBD2. The length of the CDR3 is 17 residues. Per germline, CDR1 SGDLS and CDR2 YYNGEE. V trimming: 0 bases; J trimming: 0 bases; junction bases outside the gene matches: 6.

Only one count was recorded for this clone. The chain uses TRBV19 and TRBJ2-6; a weak D match, TRBD2 (6 bases). This CDR3 is built from 17 residues. Looked up from germline, CDR1 is LNHDA and CDR2 is SQIVND (reference sequence). V lost 3 bases, J lost 0 bases, and 12 bases lay in between. For the CDR3, the DNA is TGTGCCAGTAGTATCCGGGGGTTTCTCTCTGGGGCCAACGTCCTGACTTTC. This gives the protein CASSIRGFLSGANVLTF.

The chain is built from TRBV13 and TRBJ1-2; perhaps TRBD1 as D (6 bases). The germline gives CDR1 PRHDT, CDR2 FYEKMQ (reference sequence). Trimming left V 5 bases short and J 7 bases short, with 23 bases between. The CDR3 covers 16 residues. In DNA form, the CDR3 reads TGTGCCAGCAGCCCAAACTGGGTAGGGGGTTTTGGTGGCTACACCTTC. Translating gives CASSPNWVGGFGGYTF.

V gene TRBV5-6 combines with J gene TRBJ1-2; 11 bases agree with TRBD1. The V segment lost 4 bases and the J segment 13 bases; nucleotides outside the gene matches: 6. CDR1 and CDR2 (germline): SGHDT, YYEEEE. The CDR3 is 12 residues long. CDR3 amino acids: CASSLGQGVITF. The CDR3 nucleotides read TGTGCCAGCAGCCTGGGACAGGGGGTAATCACCTTC.

As to this clone: The sample has other DNA sequences that encode this CDR3 too. The chain links TRBV5-1 to TRBJ2-5; 7 bases are shared with TRBD2. The V gene's germline CDR1 is SGHRS and CDR2 YFSETQ. This CDR3 region has 15 residues. J lost 2 bases, V lost 1 base, and 5 bases had no gene match. The DNA for the CDR3 is TGCGCCAGCAGCTTGTCAGGGACTAATCAAGAGACCCAGTACTTC. This gives the protein CASSLSGTNQETQYF.

V usage is TRBV28 and J usage is TRBJ2-1; no clear D gene. This CDR3 contains 14 residues. The germline V and J ends were trimmed by 6 bases and 8 bases, with 17 bases remaining between them. Per the germline V gene, CDR1 is MDHEN and CDR2 is SYDVKM. For the CDR3, the DNA is TGTGCCAGCAGCCAGTTTTCTGACACTGATGAGCAGTTCTTC. It encodes CASSQFSDTDEQFF.

V and J are TRBV5-4 and TRBJ1-3, with D unresolved. The CDR3 is 14 residues long. The germline V and J ends were trimmed by 4 bases and 0 bases, with 8 bases remaining between them. Looked up from germline, CDR1 is SGHNT and CDR2 is YYREEE (reference sequence). The CDR3 DNA is TGTGCCAGCAGCCCGTGGGGCTCTGGAAACACCATATATTTT. This codes for CASSPWGSGNTIYF.

About this clone: The identical CDR3 is also encoded by other nucleotide sequences in the sample. The chain uses TRBV5-4 and TRBJ2-7, with 9 bases aligning to TRBD1. The germline gives CDR1 SGHNT, CDR2 YYREEE (reference sequence). Losses at the gene ends were 4 bases for V and 4 bases for J; bases not matched to a gene: 12. The CDR3 is 16 amino acids. CDR3 bases: TGTGCCAGCAGCCGCACAGGGGGCGGAGGGGTTTACGAGCAGTACTTC. It specifies CASSRTGGGGVYEQYF.

Concerning this clone itself: The same CDR3 is also encoded by other DNA sequences in this sample. The rearrangement uses TRBV12-5 and TRBJ2-1, with TRBD2 matching 8 bases. V dropped 6 bases and J dropped 4; count of bases not matched to a gene: 5. The CDR3 contains 14 residues. Germline V gives CDR1 LGHNT, CDR2 FRNRAP. The CDR3 DNA reads as TGTGCTAGTGGCCCAGGCGGGGGGTACAATGAGCAGTTCTTC. Protein: CASGPGGGYNEQFF.

V gene TRBV18 combines with J gene TRBJ1-1, with 7 positions matching TRBD1. The J segment lost 3 bases and the V segment lost 5 bases, leaving 12 bases of the junction unmatched. This CDR3 contains 16 residues. CDR1 and CDR2 from the germline V gene are KGHSH and LQKENI. As DNA, the CDR3 is TGTGCCAGCTCAAAAAATCGAGGGGGCACGGACACTGAAGCTTTCTTT. Its translation is CASSKNRGGTDTEAFF. Combining the CDR3 with reference TRBV18 and TRBJ1-1 gives the whole variable domain NAGVMQNPRHLVRRRGQEARLRCSPMKGHSHVYWYRQLPEEGLKFMVYLQKENIIDESGMPKERFSAEFPKEGPSILRIQQVVRGDSAAYFCASSKNRGGTDTEAFFGQGTRLTVV.

This chain connects TRBV10-1 to TRBJ2-1; tentative D call: TRBD2 (6 bases). The CDR3 sequence is 15 residues long. Germline loops: CDR1 WNHNN, CDR2 SYGVQD (reference sequence). With 5 bases removed from V and 1 base from J, the gap between germline ends came to 12 bases. CDR3 residues: CASSSGYTSYNEQFF. DNA for the CDR3: TGCGCCAGCAGTAGCGGGTACACATCCTACAATGAGCAGTTCTTC.

The rearrangement uses TRBV5-4 and TRBJ1-1; weak D call: TRBD1 (6 bases). Germline CDR1 and CDR2: SGHNT and YYREEE (reference sequence). V was shortened by 4 bases and J by 1 base, with 8 bases between the two germline ends. The CDR3 consists of 13 residues. CDR3 loop: CASSRTANTEAFF. As DNA, the CDR3 is TGTGCCAGCAGCCGGACAGCGAACACTGAAGCTTTCTTT.

Only one count was recorded for this clone. The gene calls are TRBV5-6 and TRBJ2-1, with 9 bases identical to TRBD2. V lost 5 bases and J lost 6; bases outside the gene matches: 6. Germline V gene data show CDR1 as SGHDT and CDR2 as YYEEEE. The CDR3 consists of 14 residues. CDR3 in DNA: TGTGCCAGCAGAAGACTAGCGGATAGCAATGAGCAGTTCTTC. This translates into CASRRLADSNEQFF.

The chain couples TRBV28 to TRBJ1-2; perhaps TRBD1 as D (5 bases). The CDR3 is 14 residues long. Trimming cost V 1 base and J 3 bases, with 9 bases left between them. CDR1 MDHEN and CDR2 SYDVKM come from the germline V gene. CDR3 region: CASSLSQGYYGYTF. The DNA of the CDR3 is TGTGCCAGCAGTTTATCGCAGGGTTACTATGGCTACACCTTC.

In the case of this clone: Other DNA sequences in the sample encode the same CDR3. The chain employs TRBV5-1 and TRBJ1-1; TRBD1 might be the D (6 bases). The germline V gene has CDR1 SGHRS and CDR2 YFSETQ. The CDR3 consists of 13 residues. Trimming left V 4 bases short and J 4 bases short, with 11 bases between. CDR3 DNA sequence: TGCGCCAGCAGCAGAGGACAGTCCACTGAAGCTTTCTTT. Translated, it gives CASSRGQSTEAFF.

The J gene is TRBJ2-1, the V gene TRBV18, with 8 bases fitting TRBD2. The V and J ends lost 6 bases and 7 bases, in that order; junction bases with no gene match: 14. The length of the CDR3 is 16 residues. Germline CDR1 is KGHSH and CDR2 is LQKENI. The CDR3 coding sequence is TGTGCCAGCTCGGCACAGCGGGAGCTGGGAACGAATGAGCAGTTCTTC. As protein: CASSAQRELGTNEQFF.

The chain couples TRBV5-1 to TRBJ2-2, with TRBD1 identical over 7 bases. The CDR3 has 15 residues. Trimming cost V 4 bases and J 8 bases; bases outside gene matches: 11. Germline V gives CDR1 SGHRS, CDR2 YFSETQ. The CDR3 region has the DNA TGCGCCAGCAGCCAAACGACAGGGACAACTGGGGAGCTGTTTTTT. Translating it yields CASSQTTGTTGELFF. The full variable domain, in which reference TRBV5-1 and TRBJ2-2 provide the parts outside the CDR3, is KAGVTQTPRYLIKTRGQQVTLSCSPISGHRSVSWYQQTPGQGLQFLFEYFSETQRNKGNFPGRFSGRQFSNSRSEMNVSTLELGDSALYLCASSQTTGTTGELFFGEGSRLTVL.

The V and J genes are TRBV5-4 and TRBJ2-2, with 7 bases fitting TRBD1. This CDR3 contains 16 residues. Germline CDR1 reads SGHNT; CDR2 reads YYREEE (reference sequence). V lost 5 bases, J lost 4 bases, and 11 bases stayed unmatched. The CDR3 sequence is CASRRQGTGSTGELFF. Here the CDR3 DNA reads TGTGCCAGCAGACGACAGGGAACAGGAAGCACCGGGGAGCTGTTTTTT.

The V call is TRBV9, the J call TRBJ2-5; 10 bases align to TRBD1. Germline CDR1 and CDR2: SGDLS and YYNGEE. The CDR3 is 14 amino acids. The V gene end was trimmed by 3 bases and the J gene end by 5 bases; junction bases not matched to a gene: 4. CDR3 residues: CASSGDRGGETQYF. The DNA for the CDR3 is TGTGCCAGCAGCGGGGACAGGGGAGGTGAGACCCAGTACTTC.

The rearrangement joins TRBV19 to TRBJ2-7; D may be TRBD1 (5 bases). The CDR3 contains 15 residues. Germline V gene data show CDR1 as LNHDA and CDR2 as SQIVND (reference sequence). Between the trimmed V and J ends, which lost 7 bases and 0 bases, there was a span of 16 bases. The CDR3 DNA reads as TGTGCCAGTACCCTTTCCCGGACAACCTCCTACGAGCAGTACTTC. It codes for CASTLSRTTSYEQYF.

This clone appeared once. The rearrangement links TRBV21-1 to TRBJ2-6. TRBV21-1 is a documented pseudogene. The CDR3 is 15 amino acids. In DNA form, the CDR3 reads TGTGCCAGCACCCGGGCTCTCTCTGGGGCCAACGTCCTGACTTTC. Its protein is CASTRALSGANVLTF.

The chain recombines TRBV27 with TRBJ2-1; perhaps TRBD1 as D (6 bases). In germline, CDR1 is MNHEY, CDR2 SMNVEV (reference sequence). V lost 5 bases to trimming and J lost 3 bases, with 17 bases between them. The CDR3 loop spans 16 amino acids. As DNA, the CDR3 is TGTGCCAGCAGTCCGATATTGGGGGCTAACTACAATGAGCAGTTCTTC. Translating gives CASSPILGANYNEQFF.